These T cell receptor beta chains were read from a single sample in a study of CD8+CD57+ T cells in acquired aplastic anemia. TCRdb passed the reads through MiXCR, listing each CDR3 protein once. The sample consists of over 150,000 distinct CDR3 sequences, less than 65% of them appearing once. Sequencing input: sorted CD4+, CD8+, or CD8+CD57+ T cells (not recorded which) from PBMCs. These receptors were obtained from a human donor with aplastic anemia. Each CDR3 is given with its conserved first and last residue. Fields, in order: V gene, clone size, D gene, J gene, CDR3 protein, CDR3 DNA. D genes are given only for firm matches. Rows give clone size only sometimes, using once, few, many, or a class for an expanded clone.

>TRBV2|.|.|TRBJ2-1
CASSGDRQTYNEQFF
TGTGCCAGCAGTGGAGACAGGCAAACCTACAATGAGCAGTTCTTC
>TRBV29-1|.|.|TRBJ1-5
CSVGTGTSNQPQHF
TGCAGCGTTGGAACAGGGACCTCCAATCAGCCCCAGCATTTT
>TRBV7-2|.|.|TRBJ2-4
CASSLVGGPQNIQYF
TGTGCCAGCAGCTTAGTTGGGGGGCCCCAAAACATTCAGTACTTC
>TRBV19|many|.|TRBJ1-2
CASSMWDSFNYGYTF
TGTGCCAGTAGTATGTGGGACTCCTTTAACTATGGCTACACCTTC
>TRBV5-1|many|.|TRBJ1-1
CASSFTGSTEAFF
TGCGCCAGCAGCTTTACGGGGAGCACTGAAGCTTTCTTT
>TRBV7-2|.|.|TRBJ2-7
CASSLIAHSGYEQYF
TGTGCCAGCAGCTTAATCGCCCATTCAGGCTACGAGCAGTACTTC
>TRBV7-8|once|TRBD1|TRBJ1-1
CASSLGRGQLEAFF
TGTGCCAGCAGCTTAGGTAGGGGACAGCTAGAAGCTTTCTTT
>TRBV12-3/TRBV12-4|.|.|TRBJ2-2
CASSLKVGGYTGELFF
TGTGCCAGCAGTTTAAAAGTTGGGGGCTACACCGGGGAGCTGTTTTTT
>TRBV10-3|.|TRBD2|TRBJ2-1
CAISATSGYNEQFF
TGTGCCATCAGTGCTACTAGCGGCTACAATGAGCAGTTCTTC
>TRBV29-1|.|TRBD1|TRBJ1-4
CSVELSDRGKPSEKLFF
TGCAGCGTTGAGCTTTCGGACAGGGGCAAACCAAGCGAAAAACTGTTTTTT
>TRBV7-8|.|.|TRBJ1-1
CASSSIPKTEAFF
TGTGCCAGCAGCTCAATCCCGAAAACTGAAGCTTTCTTT
>TRBV19|.|.|TRBJ2-5
CASSTGSQETQYF
TGTGCCAGTAGTACCGGGTCCCAAGAGACCCAGTACTTC
>TRBV29-1|.|TRBD1|TRBJ2-2
CSVVQGSIGELFF
TGCAGCGTTGTACAGGGGTCGATCGGGGAGCTGTTTTTT
>TRBV4-1|.|.|TRBJ2-7
CASSLRPGDYEQYF
TGCGCCAGCAGCCTAAGGCCAGGAGACTACGAGCAGTACTTC
>TRBV2|.|.|TRBJ1-1
CASIEGGTEAFF
TGTGCCAGCATTGAGGGGGGCACTGAAGCTTTCTTT
>TRBV7-9|.|TRBD2|TRBJ2-3
CASRRGGVSDTQYF
TGTGCCAGCCGGCGTGGGGGGGTCTCAGATACGCAGTATTTT
>TRBV19|once|.|TRBJ2-2
CASSGGLPLNTGELFF
TGTGCCAGTAGTGGGGGACTCCCCTTAAACACCGGGGAGCTGTTTTTT
>TRBV20-1|.|.|TRBJ1-5
CSASRQPYSNQPQHF
TGCAGTGCTTCACGACAGCCGTATAGCAATCAGCCCCAGCATTTT
>TRBV5-1|.|TRBD2|TRBJ2-7
CASSWGGSQSSYEQYF
TGCGCCAGCAGCTGGGGGGGAAGTCAAAGCTCCTACGAGCAGTACTTC
>TRBV6-6|.|.|TRBJ2-3
CASSYFDIKSTDTQYF
TGTGCCAGCAGTTACTTTGACATCAAAAGCACAGATACGCAGTATTTT
>TRBV5-1|.|TRBD2|TRBJ2-7
CASSWGTSGYEQYF
TGTGCCAGCAGCTGGGGGACTAGCGGCTACGAGCAGTACTTC
>TRBV20-1|.|.|TRBJ2-5
CSARDPRAETQYF
TGCAGTGCTAGAGACCCCAGAGCGGAGACCCAGTACTTC
>TRBV6-6|.|TRBD1|TRBJ2-7
CASKTGGYEQYF
TGTGCCAGCAAGACAGGGGGTTACGAGCAGTACTTC
>TRBV15|many|.|TRBJ1-1
CATSREAGDADEAFF
TGTGCCACCAGCAGAGAGGCAGGGGACGCTGATGAAGCTTTCTTT
>TRBV2|many|.|TRBJ2-3
CASLSDGPLTDTQYF
TGTGCCAGCCTTTCGGACGGTCCCTTGACAGATACGCAGTATTTT
>TRBV2|.|.|TRBJ2-7
CASSARDTSRFREQYF
TGTGCCAGCAGTGCTAGAGATACCAGCCGCTTTCGCGAGCAGTACTTC
>TRBV7-8|many|.|TRBJ2-2
CASSLKPGELFF
TGTGCCAGCAGTCTGAAACCCGGGGAGCTGTTTTTT
>TRBV10-1|.|TRBD1|TRBJ1-1
CASTDRGGSEAFF
TGCGCCAGCACTGACAGGGGGGGTTCTGAAGCTTTCTTT
>TRBV19|.|.|TRBJ1-5
CASSIWGREETQHF
TGTGCCAGTAGTATATGGGGTCGCGAGGAGACCCAGCATTTT
>TRBV5-1|.|.|TRBJ2-2
CASSLWVGGNTGELLF
TGTGCCAGCAGCTTGTGGGTAGGAGGGAACACCGGGGAGCTGCTTTTT
>TRBV7-9|few|.|TRBJ1-2
CASSPVADYGYTF
TGTGCCAGCAGCCCGGTGGCGGACTATGGCTACACCTTC
>TRBV7-8|many|TRBD1|TRBJ2-7
CASSEGQLYEQYF
TGTGCCAGCAGCGAGGGACAGCTCTACGAGCAGTACTTC
>TRBV15|.|TRBD1|TRBJ2-5
CATHGQGVRETQYF
TGTGCCACCCACGGACAGGGGGTCCGGGAGACCCAGTACTTC
>TRBV19|.|.|TRBJ2-5
CASSRGGLQETQYF
TGTGCCAGTAGTCGCGGCGGATTACAAGAGACCCAGTACTTC
>TRBV15|few|TRBD1|TRBJ2-3
CATSPQGAATDTQYF
TGTGCCACCAGCCCCCAGGGGGCGGCAACAGATACGCAGTATTTT
>TRBV20-1|.|.|TRBJ2-5
CSAGDFEQETQYF
TGCAGTGCGGGGGACTTCGAACAAGAGACCCAGTACTTC
>TRBV10-3|.|TRBD1|TRBJ1-2
CATIAKGTGDNYGYTF
TGTGCCACGATCGCTAAAGGGACAGGAGATAACTATGGCTACACCTTC
>TRBV5-1|.|TRBD1|TRBJ1-4
CASSWTQGYSEKLFF
TGCGCCAGCAGCTGGACACAGGGGTACTCTGAAAAACTGTTTTTT
>TRBV7-2|.|.|TRBJ1-5
CASSLVPGGSNQPQHF
TGTGCCAGCAGCTTAGTACCGGGAGGCAGCAATCAGCCCCAGCATTTT
>TRBV2|few|TRBD1|TRBJ1-6
CASTGTGTNSPLHF
TGTGCCAGCACCGGGACAGGGACTAATTCACCCCTCCACTTT
>TRBV10-3|once|.|TRBJ1-2
CAIKEGGDRGYTF
TGTGCCATCAAAGAGGGGGGGGATCGTGGCTACACCTTC
>TRBV4-1|few|.|TRBJ1-1
CASSQDAGNTEAFF
TGCGCCAGCAGCCAAGATGCAGGGAACACTGAAGCTTTCTTT
>TRBV7-2|.|TRBD1|TRBJ1-5
CASSNRQGDQPQHF
TGTGCCAGCAGCAATCGACAGGGGGATCAGCCCCAGCATTTT
>TRBV7-7|.|.|TRBJ2-7
CASSPLRASSVRDYEQYF
TGTGCTAGCAGCCCTCTCCGTGCCAGCAGTGTGAGGGACTACGAGCAGTACTTC
>TRBV19|.|TRBD1|TRBJ1-1
CASRSGRGTFF
TGTGCCAGTAGATCTGGCAGGGGGACTTTCTTT
>TRBV29-1|.|TRBD2|TRBJ2-1
CSGTSGLYNEQFF
TGCAGCGGCACTAGCGGGCTGTACAATGAGCAGTTCTTC
>TRBV2|.|.|TRBJ1-5
CASRWGWDQPQHF
TGTGCCAGCAGGTGGGGGTGGGATCAGCCCCAGCATTTT
>TRBV29-1|.|.|TRBJ2-7
CSVGGGPYEQYF
TGCAGCGTTGGGGGGGGGCCCTACGAGCAGTACTTC
>TRBV4-2|once|TRBD1|TRBJ1-1
CASSQDPTTGVGEAFF
TGTGCCAGCAGCCAAGATCCGACGACAGGGGTGGGTGAAGCTTTCTTT
>TRBV5-4|many|.|TRBJ1-1
CASSLIANTEAFF
TGTGCCAGCAGCTTGATTGCGAACACTGAAGCTTTCTTT
>TRBV10-3|.|.|TRBJ2-7
CAIIEGRTYEQYF
TGTGCAATCATTGAGGGGAGAACCTACGAGCAGTACTTC
>TRBV5-5|few|.|TRBJ1-2
CASSAEGTATTDGYTF
TGTGCCAGCAGCGCAGAAGGGACTGCTACGACCGATGGCTACACCTTC
>TRBV15|few|TRBD2|TRBJ2-7
CATSQTGGYEQYF
TGTGCCACCAGCCAAACGGGAGGGTATGAGCAGTACTTC
>TRBV5-4|.|.|TRBJ1-2
CASSLGTANYGYTF
TGTGCCAGCAGCTTGGGGACGGCTAACTATGGCTACACCTTC
>TRBV30|few|.|TRBJ1-1
CAWSVLLSSAEAFF
TGTGCCTGGAGTGTACTCTTGTCTTCTGCCGAAGCTTTCTTT
>TRBV7-2|.|.|TRBJ1-2
CASSLGAPGPGYTF
TGTGCCAGCAGCTTAGGGGCCCCAGGGCCTGGCTACACCTTC
>TRBV7-9|.|.|TRBJ1-2
CASSSHRSRDRHGYTF
TGTGCCAGCAGCTCCCACCGGAGCAGGGATCGGCATGGCTACACCTTC
>TRBV7-9|.|.|TRBJ1-1
CASSLPSTEAFF
TGTGCCAGCAGCCTTCCGAGCACTGAAGCTTTCTTT
>TRBV9|.|.|TRBJ2-3
CAGSHGTGYTDTQYF
TGTGCCGGCAGTCACGGAACAGGGTACACAGATACGCAGTATTTT
>TRBV7-7|.|.|TRBJ2-1
CASSLGGGALDEQFF
TGTGCTAGCAGCTTAGGAGGGGGGGCGTTGGATGAGCAGTTCTTC